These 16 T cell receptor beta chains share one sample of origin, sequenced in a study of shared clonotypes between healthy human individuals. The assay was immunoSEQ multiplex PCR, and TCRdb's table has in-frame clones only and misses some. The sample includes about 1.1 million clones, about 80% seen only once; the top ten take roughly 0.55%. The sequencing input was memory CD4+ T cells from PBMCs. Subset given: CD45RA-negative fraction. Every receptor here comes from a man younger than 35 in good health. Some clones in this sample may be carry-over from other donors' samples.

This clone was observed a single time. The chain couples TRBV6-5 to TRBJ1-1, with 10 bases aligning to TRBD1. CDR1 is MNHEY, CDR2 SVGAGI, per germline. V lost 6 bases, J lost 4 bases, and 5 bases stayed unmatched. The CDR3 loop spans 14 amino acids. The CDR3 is CASSQTGGGTEAFF. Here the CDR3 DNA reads TGTGCCAGCAGCCAGACAGGGGGCGGCACTGAAGCTTTCTTT.

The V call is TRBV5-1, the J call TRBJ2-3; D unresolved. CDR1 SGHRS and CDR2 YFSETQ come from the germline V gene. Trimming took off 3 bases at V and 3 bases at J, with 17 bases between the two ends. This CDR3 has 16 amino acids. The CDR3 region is CASSSFIAARTDTQYF. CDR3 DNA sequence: TGCGCCAGCAGCTCCTTTATAGCCGCCCGGACAGATACGCAGTATTTT.

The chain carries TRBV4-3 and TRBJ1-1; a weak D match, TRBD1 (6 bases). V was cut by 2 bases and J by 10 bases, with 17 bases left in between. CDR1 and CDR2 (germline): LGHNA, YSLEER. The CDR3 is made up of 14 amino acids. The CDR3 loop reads CASSQPDRGGLAFF. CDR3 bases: TGCGCCAGCAGCCAACCAGACCGGGGGGGGCTAGCTTTCTTT.

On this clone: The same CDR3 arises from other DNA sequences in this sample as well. Here the CDR3 DNA reads TGTGCCAGCAGCTCAACAGGGGCAACTAATGAAAAACTGTTTTTT. Translating it yields CASSSTGATNEKLFF. The chain links TRBV5-6 to TRBJ1-4, with 7 bases fitting TRBD1. V was pared by 3 bases and J by 0 bases, with 2 bases of the junction left unmatched. This CDR3 contains 15 residues. Germline V gene lookup returns CDR1 SGHDT and CDR2 YYEEEE.

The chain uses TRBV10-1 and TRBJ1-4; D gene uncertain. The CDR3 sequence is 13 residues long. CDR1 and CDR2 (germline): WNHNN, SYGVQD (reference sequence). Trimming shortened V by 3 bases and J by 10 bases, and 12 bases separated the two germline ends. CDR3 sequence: CASSEWVSGKLFF. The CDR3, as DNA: TGCGCCAGCAGTGAATGGGTTTCAGGAAAACTGTTTTTT.

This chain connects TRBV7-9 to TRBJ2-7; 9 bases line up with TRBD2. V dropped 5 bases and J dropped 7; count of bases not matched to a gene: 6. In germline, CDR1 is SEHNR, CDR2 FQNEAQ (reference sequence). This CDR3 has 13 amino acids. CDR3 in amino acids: CASSVSGSGEQYF. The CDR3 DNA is TGTGCCAGCAGCGTTAGCGGGAGCGGTGAGCAGTACTTC.

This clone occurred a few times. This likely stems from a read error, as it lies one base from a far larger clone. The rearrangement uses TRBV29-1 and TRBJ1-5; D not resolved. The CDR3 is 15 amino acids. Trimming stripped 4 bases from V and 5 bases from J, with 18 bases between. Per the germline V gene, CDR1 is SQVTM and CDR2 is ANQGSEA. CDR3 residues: CSVAEGGLEDQPQHF. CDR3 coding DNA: TGCAGCGTTGCGGAGGGTGGGTTGGAAGATCAGCCCCAGCATTTT.

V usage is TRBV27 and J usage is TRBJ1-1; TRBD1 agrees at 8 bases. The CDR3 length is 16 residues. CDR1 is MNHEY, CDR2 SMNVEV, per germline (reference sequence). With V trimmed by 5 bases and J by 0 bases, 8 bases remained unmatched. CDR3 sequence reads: CASSLGQALLNTEAFF. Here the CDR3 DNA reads TGTGCCAGCAGTCTGGGACAGGCGCTGCTGAACACTGAAGCTTTCTTT.

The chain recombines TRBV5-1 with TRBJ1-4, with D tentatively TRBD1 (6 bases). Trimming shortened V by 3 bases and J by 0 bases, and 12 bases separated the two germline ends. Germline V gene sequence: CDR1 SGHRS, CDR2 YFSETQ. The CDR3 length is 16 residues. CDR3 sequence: CASSWGQGATNEKLFF. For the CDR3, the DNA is TGCGCCAGCAGCTGGGGACAAGGGGCAACTAATGAAAAACTGTTTTTT.

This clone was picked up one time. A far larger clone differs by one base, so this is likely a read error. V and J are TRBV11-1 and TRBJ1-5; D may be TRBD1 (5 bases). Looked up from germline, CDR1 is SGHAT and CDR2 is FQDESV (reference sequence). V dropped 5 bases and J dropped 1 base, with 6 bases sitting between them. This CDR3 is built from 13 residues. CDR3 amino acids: CASSRDSNQPQHF. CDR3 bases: TGTGCCAGCAGCCGGGACAGCAATCAGCCCCAGCATTTT. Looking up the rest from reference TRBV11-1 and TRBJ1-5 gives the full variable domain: EAEVAQSPRYKITEKSQAVAFWCDPISGHATLYWYRQILGQGPELLVQFQDESVVDDSQLPKDRFSAERLKGVDSTLKIQPAELGDSAMYLCASSRDSNQPQHFGDGTRLSIL.

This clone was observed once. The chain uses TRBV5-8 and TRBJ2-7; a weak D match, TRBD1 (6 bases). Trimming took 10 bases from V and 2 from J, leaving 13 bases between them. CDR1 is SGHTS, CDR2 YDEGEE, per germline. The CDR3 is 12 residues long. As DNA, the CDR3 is TGTGCCGCGGACAGAAAAACCTACGAGCAGTACTTC. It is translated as CAADRKTYEQYF.

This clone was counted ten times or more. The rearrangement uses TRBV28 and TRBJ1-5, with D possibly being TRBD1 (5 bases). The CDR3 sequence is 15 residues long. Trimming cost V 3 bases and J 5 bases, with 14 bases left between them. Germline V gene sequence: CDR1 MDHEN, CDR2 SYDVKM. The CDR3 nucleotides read TGTGCCAGCAGTTTGGGGGGGTGGGAGTATCAGCCCCAGCATTTT. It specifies CASSLGGWEYQPQHF. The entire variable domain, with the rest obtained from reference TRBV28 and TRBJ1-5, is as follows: DVKVTQSSRYLVKRTGEKVFLECVQDMDHENMFWYRQDPGLGLRLIYFSYDVKMKEKGDIPEGYSVSREKKERFSLILESASTNQTSMYLCASSLGGWEYQPQHFGDGTRLSIL.

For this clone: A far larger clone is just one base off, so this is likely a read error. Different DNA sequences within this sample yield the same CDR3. The CDR3 DNA follows: TGTGCCAGCAGCTTAGGTCCCGAGCAGTACTTC. This sequence encodes CASSLGPEQYF. J is TRBJ2-7 and V is TRBV11-2; D gene ambiguous. The germline V gene encodes CDR1 SGHAT and CDR2 FQNNGV. The V end was cut by 1 base, the J end by 6 bases, with 4 bases between. The CDR3 is made up of 11 amino acids.

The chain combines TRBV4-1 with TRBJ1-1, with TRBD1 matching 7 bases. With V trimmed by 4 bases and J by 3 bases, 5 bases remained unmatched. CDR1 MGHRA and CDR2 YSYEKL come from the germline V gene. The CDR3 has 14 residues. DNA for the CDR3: TGCGCCAGCAGCCTAGACAGGGTGGACACTGAAGCTTTCTTT. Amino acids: CASSLDRVDTEAFF.

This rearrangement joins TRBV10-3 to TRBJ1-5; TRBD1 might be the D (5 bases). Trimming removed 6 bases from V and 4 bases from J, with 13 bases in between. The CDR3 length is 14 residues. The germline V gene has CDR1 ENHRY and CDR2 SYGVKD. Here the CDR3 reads CAISQSGSNQPQHF. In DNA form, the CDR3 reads TGTGCCATCAGCCAATCAGGGTCAAATCAGCCCCAGCATTTT.

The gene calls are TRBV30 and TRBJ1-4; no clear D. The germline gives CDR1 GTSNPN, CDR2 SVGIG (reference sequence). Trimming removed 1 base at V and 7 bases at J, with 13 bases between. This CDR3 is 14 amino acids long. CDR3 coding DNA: TGTGCCTGGAGTGACTGGGGTGCGGGTGAAAAACTGTTTTTT. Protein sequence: CAWSDWGAGEKLFF.